This T cell receptor (beta chain) was captured in a study of T cell responses to AZD1222 COVID-19 vaccine. General study points: A reported finding is that nearly half of spike-specific TCRs target unmutated variant regions.

On this clone: What it binds is not known.

The germline CDR1 and CDR2 sequences are SGHAT and FQNNGV. CDR3 length: 18 residues. Trimming removed 2 bases at V and 0 bases at J, with 19 bases between. Assay: immunoSEQ multiplex PCR; the TCRdb copy retains only in-frame clones and omits some. The sample lists more than 150,000 clones; 90% to 95% were seen once. The chain joins TRBV11-2 to TRBJ1-1; no definite D call. The sequences come from peripheral blood, collected 28 days after the second AZD1222 dose. The clonotype was recovered from an adult who received the AZD1222 COVID-19 vaccine. CDR3 sequence: CASSLHEAHSLMNTEAFF. In DNA, the CDR3 is TGTGCCAGCAGCTTACACGAAGCTCACAGTTTAATGAACACTGAAGCTTTCTTT.